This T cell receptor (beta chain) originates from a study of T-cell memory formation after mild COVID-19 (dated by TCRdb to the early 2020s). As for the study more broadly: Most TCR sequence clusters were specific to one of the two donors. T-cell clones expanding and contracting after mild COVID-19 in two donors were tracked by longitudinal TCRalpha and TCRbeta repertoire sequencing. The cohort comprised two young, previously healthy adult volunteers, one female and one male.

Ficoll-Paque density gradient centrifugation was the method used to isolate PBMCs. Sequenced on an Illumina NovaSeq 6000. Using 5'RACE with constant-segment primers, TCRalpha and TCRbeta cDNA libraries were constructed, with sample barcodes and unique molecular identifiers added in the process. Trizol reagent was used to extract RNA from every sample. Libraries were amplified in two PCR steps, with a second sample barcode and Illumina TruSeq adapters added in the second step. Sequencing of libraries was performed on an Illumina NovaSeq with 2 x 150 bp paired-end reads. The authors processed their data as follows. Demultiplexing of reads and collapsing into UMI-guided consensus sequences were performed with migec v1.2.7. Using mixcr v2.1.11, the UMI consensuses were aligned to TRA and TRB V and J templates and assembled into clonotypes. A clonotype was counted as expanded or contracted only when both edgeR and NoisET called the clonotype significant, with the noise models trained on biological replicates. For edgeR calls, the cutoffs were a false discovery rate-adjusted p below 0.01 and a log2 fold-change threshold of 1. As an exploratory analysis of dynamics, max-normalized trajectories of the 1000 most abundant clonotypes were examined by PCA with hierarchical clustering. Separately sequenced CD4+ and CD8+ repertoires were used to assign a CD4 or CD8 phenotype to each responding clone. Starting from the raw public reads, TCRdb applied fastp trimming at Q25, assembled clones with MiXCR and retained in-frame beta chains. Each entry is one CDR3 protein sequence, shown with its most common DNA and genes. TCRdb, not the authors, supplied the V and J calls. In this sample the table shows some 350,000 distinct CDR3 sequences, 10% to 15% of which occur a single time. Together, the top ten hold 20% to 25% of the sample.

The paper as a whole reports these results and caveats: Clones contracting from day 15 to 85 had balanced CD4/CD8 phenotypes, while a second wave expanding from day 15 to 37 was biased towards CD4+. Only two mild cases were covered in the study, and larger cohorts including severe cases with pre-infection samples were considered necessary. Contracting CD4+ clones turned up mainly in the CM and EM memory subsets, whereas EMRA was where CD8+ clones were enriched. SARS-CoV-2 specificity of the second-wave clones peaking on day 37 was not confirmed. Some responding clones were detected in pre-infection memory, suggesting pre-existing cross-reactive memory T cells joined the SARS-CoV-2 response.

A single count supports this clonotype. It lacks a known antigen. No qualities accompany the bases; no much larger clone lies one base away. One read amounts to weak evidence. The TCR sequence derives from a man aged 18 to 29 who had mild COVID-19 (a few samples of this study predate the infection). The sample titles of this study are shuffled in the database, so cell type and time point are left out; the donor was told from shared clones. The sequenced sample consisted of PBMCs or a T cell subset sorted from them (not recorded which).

The CDR3: CASRSWGQGPYEQYF. The nucleotides are TGTGCCAGCAGAAGTTGGGGACAGGGTCCTTACGAGCAGTACTTC. The V and J genes are TRBV6-2 or TRBV6-3 and TRBJ2-7, with 9 bases in between that match TRBD1. The CDR3 sequence holds 15 residues, the cysteine and phenylalanine included. The only DNA kept is the CDR3, 45 bases in frame from the first base. V loses 6 bases at its end and J loses 4 bases; junction bases beyond the gene matches: 10. CDR1 is given as MNHEY and CDR2 as SVGEGT, both from the germline V gene.